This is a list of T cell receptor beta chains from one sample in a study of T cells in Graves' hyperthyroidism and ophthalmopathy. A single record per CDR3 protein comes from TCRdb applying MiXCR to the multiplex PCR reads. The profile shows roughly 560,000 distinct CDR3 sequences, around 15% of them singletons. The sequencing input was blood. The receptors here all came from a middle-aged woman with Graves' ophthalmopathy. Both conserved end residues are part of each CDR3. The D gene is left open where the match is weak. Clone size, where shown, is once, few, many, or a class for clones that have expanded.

CSARDVASGYEQYF | TGCAGTGCTAGAGATGTCGCTAGCGGCTACGAGCAGTACTTC | TRBJ2-7 | TRBD2 | many | TRBV20-1
CASSLTGQTYEQYF | TGTGCCAGCAGTTTGACAGGGCAGACCTACGAGCAGTACTTC | TRBJ2-7 | TRBD1 | many | TRBV28
CASSLWGAPQHF | TGTGCCAGCAGTTTATGGGGGGCACCCCAGCATTTT | TRBJ1-5 | - | many | TRBV28
CASSIAKTEAFF | TGTGCCAGTAGTATAGCAAAAACTGAAGCTTTCTTT | TRBJ1-1 | - | many | TRBV19
CASSEIGQGHGGYTF | TGTGCCAGCAGTGAAATAGGACAGGGGCATGGTGGCTACACCTTC | TRBJ1-2 | TRBD1 | many | TRBV6-1
CASSLVGGKDGYTF | TGTGCCAGCAGCTTGGTAGGAGGGAAGGATGGCTACACCTTC | TRBJ1-2 | - | - | TRBV5-6
CSPRVQETQYF | TGCAGCCCCAGGGTACAAGAGACCCAGTACTTC | TRBJ2-5 | - | many | TRBV20-1
CATSRDGRVDTEAFF | TGTGCCACCAGCAGAGATGGAAGGGTTGACACTGAAGCTTTCTTT | TRBJ1-1 | - | many | TRBV15
CPPRSREQYF | TGTCCTCCCAGGAGCAGGGAGCAGTACTTC | TRBJ2-7 | - | - | TRBV30
CASSSGVYNEQFF | TGTGCCAGCAGTAGCGGGGTCTACAATGAGCAGTTCTTC | TRBJ2-1 | TRBD2 | - | TRBV12-3/TRBV12-4
CASGRSGTGNTGELFF | TGTGCTAGTGGTCGCTCCGGGACAGGGAACACCGGGGAGCTGTTTTTT | TRBJ2-2 | TRBD1 | - | TRBV12-5
CASSYVEGNTEAFF | TGTGCCAGCAGTTACGTTGAGGGTAACACTGAAGCTTTCTTT | TRBJ1-1 | - | - | TRBV6-2/TRBV6-3
CATRGGGGPYEQYF | TGTGCCACCCGGGGGGGCGGGGGCCCCTACGAGCAGTACTTC | TRBJ2-7 | TRBD2 | many | TRBV28
CSARDGTGGREQYF | TGCAGTGCTAGAGATGGGACAGGGGGAAGGGAGCAGTACTTC | TRBJ2-7 | TRBD1 | few | TRBV20-1
CATQTEGWGGLSNQPQHF | TGTGCCACACAAACGGAGGGTTGGGGGGGGCTTAGCAATCAGCCCCAGCATTTT | TRBJ1-5 | - | few | TRBV6-5
CASSLVGGPGAETQYF | TGTGCCAGCAGCTTGGTGGGAGGGCCAGGCGCAGAGACCCAGTACTTC | TRBJ2-5 | TRBD2 | many | TRBV7-2
CASSYGGRSTYEQYF | TGTGCCAGCAGTTACGGCGGGAGGTCTACCTACGAGCAGTACTTC | TRBJ2-7 | TRBD2 | - | TRBV6-2/TRBV6-3